The present T cell receptor (beta chain) was sequenced within a study of blood T cell repertoires in COVID-19. Across the study: The United States, Italy and Spain were the sources of the acute and convalescent COVID-19 samples.

This CDR3 has 11 residues. Germline V gene data show CDR1 as GTSNPN and CDR2 as SVGIG (reference sequence). The V end was cut by 4 bases, the J end by 4 bases, with 7 bases between. Original processing notes: Amplification from reference gene primers served as the basis for estimated nucleated cell counts. Sequencing used immunoSEQ multiplex PCR; TCRdb keeps in-frame clones, though not all of them. That table supplies the V and J calls and clone size; D and trimming were determined from the DNA. The sample shows about 170,000 clones, approximately 80% of them seen only once. Sequenced: peripheral blood. This TCR came from a man in his 60s with acute or convalescent COVID-19. The chain employs TRBV30 and TRBJ1-1; D not resolved. The CDR3 spells CAWIRFTEAFF. In nucleotides, the CDR3 is TGTGCCTGGATACGGTTCACTGAAGCTTTCTTT.